A selection of T cell receptor beta chains follows, all from one sample in a study of brain T cells in children with intractable seizures. Sequencing used immunoSEQ multiplex PCR; TCRdb keeps in-frame clones, though not all of them. The profile shows approximately 40,000 clones, around 90% of them singletons. This material consisted of peripheral blood, taken at surgery. The receptors stem from a girl under 10 years old with tuberous sclerosis and intractable seizures. The CDR3 runs from the conserved cysteine through the conserved F or W. Fields, in order: CDR3 length, V gene, J gene, D gene, clone size, CDR3 DNA, CDR3 protein. D genes are given only for firm matches. Clone size is not always given. Where it is, it says once, few, many or a class for expanded clones.

len: 13; v_gene: TRBV5-1; j_gene: TRBJ2-2; d_gene: -; abundance: -; CDR3nt: TGCGCCAGCAGCTTGGTAGCGGTCGGGGAGCTGTTTTTT; CDR3aa: CASSLVAVGELFF
len: 16; v_gene: TRBV24-1; j_gene: TRBJ1-5; d_gene: -; abundance: -; CDR3nt: TGTGCCACCAGTGCTGGGCGAGGGGATGGAAATCAGCCCCAGCATTTT; CDR3aa: CATSAGRGDGNQPQHF
len: 15; v_gene: TRBV3-1/TRBV3-2; j_gene: TRBJ2-3; d_gene: -; abundance: -; CDR3nt: TGTGCCAGCAGCCGAGAGGTGGCCGCCACAGATACGCAGTATTTT; CDR3aa: CASSREVAATDTQYF
len: 11; v_gene: TRBV27; j_gene: TRBJ2-7; d_gene: -; abundance: once; CDR3nt: TGTGCCAGCAGTTCCTCCTACGAGCAGTACTTC; CDR3aa: CASSSSYEQYF
len: 19; v_gene: TRBV19; j_gene: TRBJ2-1; d_gene: TRBD2; abundance: once; CDR3nt: TGTGCCAGTAGTATAGGTTGGGCTAGCGGGGGGCCGGACTCGGCTGAGCAGTTCTTC; CDR3aa: CASSIGWASGGPDSAEQFF
len: 16; v_gene: TRBV2; j_gene: TRBJ1-4; d_gene: -; abundance: -; CDR3nt: TGTGCCAGCAGTGAAGAGGCGATATCCTGGGAGGAAAAACTGTTTTTT; CDR3aa: CASSEEAISWEEKLFF
len: 16; v_gene: TRBV2; j_gene: TRBJ1-5; d_gene: -; abundance: -; CDR3nt: TGTGCCAGCAGTTCCTTGCGGCAGGGCCGAGGTCAGCCCCAGCATTTT; CDR3aa: CASSSLRQGRGQPQHF
len: 14; v_gene: TRBV4-1; j_gene: TRBJ1-1; d_gene: -; abundance: -; CDR3nt: TGCGCCAGCAGCCAAGTACAGGGAGGCAGGGAAGCTTTCTTT; CDR3aa: CASSQVQGGREAFF
len: 15; v_gene: TRBV24-1; j_gene: TRBJ2-2; d_gene: -; abundance: -; CDR3nt: TGTGCCACCAGTGATATTTCGGAGGGACCCGGGGAGCTGTTTTTT; CDR3aa: CATSDISEGPGELFF
len: 14; v_gene: TRBV24-1; j_gene: TRBJ2-1; d_gene: -; abundance: -; CDR3nt: TGTGCCACCAGTGCAAGGGGGGCCTGGGATGAGCAGTTCTTC; CDR3aa: CATSARGAWDEQFF
len: 13; v_gene: TRBV2; j_gene: TRBJ1-2; d_gene: -; abundance: -; CDR3nt: TGTGCCAACCTATCACCGACAGACTATGGCTACACCTTC; CDR3aa: CANLSPTDYGYTF
len: 13; v_gene: TRBV10-3; j_gene: TRBJ2-5; d_gene: -; abundance: -; CDR3nt: TGTGCCATCAGTCTCGGGGTTCGGGAGACCCAGTACTTC; CDR3aa: CAISLGVRETQYF
len: 19; v_gene: TRBV27; j_gene: TRBJ2-2; d_gene: -; abundance: -; CDR3nt: TGTGCCAGCAGTTTTGGTGACCAAAGGGCCAAAGGATACACCGGGGAGCTGTTTTTT; CDR3aa: CASSFGDQRAKGYTGELFF
len: 15; v_gene: TRBV27; j_gene: TRBJ1-2; d_gene: -; abundance: -; CDR3nt: TGTGCCAGCAGCGACTCGGACGGCGGTAGCTATGGCTACACCTTC; CDR3aa: CASSDSDGGSYGYTF
len: 14; v_gene: TRBV5-6; j_gene: TRBJ2-7; d_gene: -; abundance: -; CDR3nt: TGTGCCAGCAGCTCGCGGACGGACTCCTACGAGCAGTACTTC; CDR3aa: CASSSRTDSYEQYF
len: 14; v_gene: TRBV6-5; j_gene: TRBJ1-1; d_gene: -; abundance: -; CDR3nt: TGTGCCAGCACCCAAGCATCCAGGCGGGGGAGGACTTTCTTT; CDR3aa: CASTQASRRGRTFF
len: 15; v_gene: TRBV5-4; j_gene: TRBJ1-5; d_gene: -; abundance: -; CDR3nt: TGTGCCAGCAGCCCCGGGACAAATAGCAATCAGCCCCAGCATTTT; CDR3aa: CASSPGTNSNQPQHF
len: 15; v_gene: TRBV24-1; j_gene: TRBJ2-1; d_gene: TRBD2; abundance: once; CDR3nt: TGTGCCACCAGTGCCCGGACTAGGGTAAGCAATGAGCAGTTCTTC; CDR3aa: CATSARTRVSNEQFF
len: 19; v_gene: TRBV5-8; j_gene: TRBJ2-3; d_gene: -; abundance: -; CDR3nt: TGTGCCAGCAGCTTTGGTCTAGCGAGACTACTGGTTTACACAGATACGCAGTATTTT; CDR3aa: CASSFGLARLLVYTDTQYF
len: 15; v_gene: TRBV5-3; j_gene: TRBJ2-1; d_gene: -; abundance: -; CDR3nt: TGTGCCAGAAGCTTCGGCTACCATGACGGGGATGAGCAGTTCTTC; CDR3aa: CARSFGYHDGDEQFF
len: 17; v_gene: TRBV7-2; j_gene: TRBJ2-1; d_gene: TRBD2; abundance: once; CDR3nt: TGTGCCAGCAGCTTCCAATCGACCAGACTAGCCGGCAATGAGCAGTTCTTC; CDR3aa: CASSFQSTRLAGNEQFF
len: 14; v_gene: TRBV7-3; j_gene: TRBJ2-3; d_gene: -; abundance: once; CDR3nt: TGTGCCAGCAGCCCGGGACACTACACAGATACGCAGTATTTT; CDR3aa: CASSPGHYTDTQYF
len: 15; v_gene: TRBV7-3; j_gene: TRBJ2-5; d_gene: TRBD1; abundance: -; CDR3nt: TGTGCCAGCAGCTTAACGGGGACAGATAAAGAGACCCAGTACTTC; CDR3aa: CASSLTGTDKETQYF
len: 16; v_gene: TRBV5-1; j_gene: TRBJ2-2; d_gene: TRBD2; abundance: -; CDR3nt: TGCGCCAGCAGCCTGGCGGGGGGGGCCTTCACCGGGGAGCTGTTTTTT; CDR3aa: CASSLAGGAFTGELFF
len: 12; v_gene: TRBV5-1; j_gene: TRBJ2-7; d_gene: -; abundance: -; CDR3nt: TGCGCCAGCAGCTTGGAAGGGTACGAGCAGTACTTC; CDR3aa: CASSLEGYEQYF
len: 13; v_gene: TRBV12-3/TRBV12-4; j_gene: TRBJ1-3; d_gene: -; abundance: -; CDR3nt: TGTGCCAGCAGCATCCCCTCTGGAAACACCATATATTTT; CDR3aa: CASSIPSGNTIYF
len: 16; v_gene: TRBV25-1; j_gene: TRBJ2-1; d_gene: -; abundance: -; CDR3nt: TGTGCCAGCAGTGGGGTGGCGGGGTCCCACCTCAATGAGCAGTTCTTC; CDR3aa: CASSGVAGSHLNEQFF
len: 14; v_gene: TRBV6-1; j_gene: TRBJ1-1; d_gene: -; abundance: -; CDR3nt: TGTGCCAGCAGTGAACAGGGGAAGAACACTGAAGCTTTCTTT; CDR3aa: CASSEQGKNTEAFF
len: 16; v_gene: TRBV5-1; j_gene: TRBJ2-5; d_gene: -; abundance: few; CDR3nt: TGCGCCAGCAGCCCCGGGCTAAACAGGGTTCAAGAGACCCAGTACTTC; CDR3aa: CASSPGLNRVQETQYF
len: 17; v_gene: TRBV24-1; j_gene: TRBJ1-2; d_gene: TRBD1; abundance: once; CDR3nt: TGTGCCACCAGTGAAAGCCCTGGGGCAGGGGGAAACTATGGCTACACCTTC; CDR3aa: CATSESPGAGGNYGYTF
len: 17; v_gene: TRBV24-1; j_gene: TRBJ1-2; d_gene: TRBD1; abundance: -; CDR3nt: TGTGCCACCAGTGATGGGACAGGGAGCGAGATTGTCTATGGCTACACCTTC; CDR3aa: CATSDGTGSEIVYGYTF
len: 17; v_gene: TRBV5-4; j_gene: TRBJ1-2; d_gene: -; abundance: -; CDR3nt: TGTGCCAGCAGCCATTCGGGGGGAACAAGTTCCTTCTATGGCTACACCTTC; CDR3aa: CASSHSGGTSSFYGYTF
len: 16; v_gene: TRBV5-1; j_gene: TRBJ2-2; d_gene: TRBD1; abundance: -; CDR3nt: TGCGCCAGCAGCCCCGGGACAGGGCTGGACACCGGGGAGCTGTTTTTT; CDR3aa: CASSPGTGLDTGELFF
len: 13; v_gene: TRBV10-1; j_gene: TRBJ1-3; d_gene: -; abundance: -; CDR3nt: TGCGCCAGCACGACGGTCTCTGGAAACACCATATATTTT; CDR3aa: CASTTVSGNTIYF
len: 17; v_gene: TRBV6-1; j_gene: TRBJ1-5; d_gene: TRBD1; abundance: few; CDR3nt: TGTGCCAGCAGTGAATATAGTGGTACAGGGGGTAATCAGCCCCAGCATTTT; CDR3aa: CASSEYSGTGGNQPQHF
len: 16; v_gene: TRBV24-1; j_gene: TRBJ2-2; d_gene: -; abundance: -; CDR3nt: TGTGCCACCAGTGATTTGCAAGGCGGGGACACCGGGGAGCTGTTTTTT; CDR3aa: CATSDLQGGDTGELFF
len: 15; v_gene: TRBV7-3; j_gene: TRBJ1-2; d_gene: -; abundance: -; CDR3nt: TGTGCCAGCAGCTTGACTCACACGGAGGGGGATGGCTACACCTTC; CDR3aa: CASSLTHTEGDGYTF
len: 14; v_gene: TRBV2; j_gene: TRBJ1-2; d_gene: -; abundance: -; CDR3nt: TGTGCCAGCAGTGACGCCGACAGATTCTATGGCTACACCTTC; CDR3aa: CASSDADRFYGYTF
len: 12; v_gene: TRBV2; j_gene: TRBJ1-1; d_gene: -; abundance: -; CDR3nt: TGTGCCATCACCAGGGAGAACACTGAAGCTTTCTTT; CDR3aa: CAITRENTEAFF
len: 15; v_gene: TRBV5-8; j_gene: TRBJ2-1; d_gene: TRBD1; abundance: -; CDR3nt: TGTGCCAGCAGGGGGGACAGGGGAGGGTACAATGAGCAGTTCTTC; CDR3aa: CASRGDRGGYNEQFF
len: 17; v_gene: TRBV9; j_gene: TRBJ2-6; d_gene: -; abundance: once; CDR3nt: TGTGCCAGCAGCGTACGAGGACAACCCTCTGGGGCCAACGTCCTGACTTTC; CDR3aa: CASSVRGQPSGANVLTF